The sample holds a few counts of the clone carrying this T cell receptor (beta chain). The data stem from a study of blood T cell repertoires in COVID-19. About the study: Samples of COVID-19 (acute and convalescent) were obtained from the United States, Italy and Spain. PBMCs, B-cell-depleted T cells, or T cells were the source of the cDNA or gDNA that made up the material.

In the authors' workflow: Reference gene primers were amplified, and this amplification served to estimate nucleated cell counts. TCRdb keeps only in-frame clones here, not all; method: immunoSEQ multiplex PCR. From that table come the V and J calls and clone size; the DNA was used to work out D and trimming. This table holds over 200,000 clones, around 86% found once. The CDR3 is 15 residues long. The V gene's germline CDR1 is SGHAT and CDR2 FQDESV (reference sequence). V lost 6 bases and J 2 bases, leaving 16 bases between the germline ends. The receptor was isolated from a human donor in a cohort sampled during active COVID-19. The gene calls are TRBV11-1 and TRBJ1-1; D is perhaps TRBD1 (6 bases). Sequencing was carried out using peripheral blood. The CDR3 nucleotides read TGTGCCAGCAGTTCCTCAGGGGCCCTAAACACTGAAGCTTTCTTT. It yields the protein CASSSSGALNTEAFF.